The rows below give T cell receptor beta chains drawn from one sample of a study of T cells after yellow fever vaccination. TCRdb reanalysed the 5' RACE reads using MiXCR and keeps one entry per CDR3 protein. The table has 620,000 or so distinct CDR3 sequences, more than 9% seen once. The source material was PBMCs, sampled on the day of the yellow fever booster vaccination. Receptor source: a man aged 25-45 years who received the YFV17D yellow fever vaccine. CDR3s include the opening cysteine and the closing phenylalanine or tryptophan. A D gene is named only where the DNA matches it firmly. Only some rows state a clone size, as once, few, many or a class for expanded clones.

d_call	cdr3_length	clone_size	v_call	j_call	cdr3_nt	cdr3_aa
TRBD1	14	NA	TRBV4-2	TRBJ1-6	TGTGCCAGCAGCCCCCCTAGGGGGCCTACACCCCTCCACTTT	CASSPPRGPTPLHF
NA	14	many	TRBV20-1	TRBJ2-3	TGCAGTGCTAGTCTAGGAGCTAACACAGATACGCAGTATTTT	CSASLGANTDTQYF
NA	16	few	TRBV20-1	TRBJ2-2	TGCAGTGCCCGTGAGGGGGGAAACCAGAACACCGGGGAGCTGTTTTTT	CSAREGGNQNTGELFF
TRBD1	15	few	TRBV20-1	TRBJ2-4	TGCAGTGCTAGTACCGGGACAGGGATTCCGAACATTCAGTACTTC	CSASTGTGIPNIQYF
NA	16	many	TRBV27	TRBJ2-1	TGTGCCAGCAGTTTAGGAATCGGAAGGTCCTACAATGAGCAGTTCTTC	CASSLGIGRSYNEQFF
NA	15	few	TRBV7-2	TRBJ2-7	TGTGCCAGCAGCTTAGTCCGGGGGATAACCTACGAGCAGTACTTC	CASSLVRGITYEQYF
NA	14	NA	TRBV20-1	TRBJ2-7	TGCAGTGCTAGCCAGGGGTTTAGGTATGGCGAGCAGTACTTC	CSASQGFRYGEQYF
NA	16	NA	TRBV7-9	TRBJ2-4	TGTGCCAGCAGCGCCCGTCAGGGCGACGTGGGGAACATTCAGTACTTC	CASSARQGDVGNIQYF
NA	15	few	TRBV24-1	TRBJ2-5	TGTGCCACCAGTGAAACCACAGGGGCGGGGGAGACCCAGTACTTC	CATSETTGAGETQYF
TRBD2	16	NA	TRBV5-4	TRBJ2-1	TGTGCCAGCAGCTTGGCGACTAGCGGGTTTTACAATGAGCAGTTCTTC	CASSLATSGFYNEQFF
TRBD1	15	NA	TRBV7-9	TRBJ2-5	TGTGCCAGCAGCAAGACCGGGACAGGGTTAGAGACCCAGTACTTC	CASSKTGTGLETQYF
NA	14	few	TRBV4-3	TRBJ2-3	TGCGCCAGCAGCGTAGGGACCCCCACAGATACGCAGTATTTT	CASSVGTPTDTQYF
NA	17	NA	TRBV11-2	TRBJ2-3	TGTGCCAGCAGCTTAGAACTTGCGGTGACCAGCACAGATACGCAGTATTTT	CASSLELAVTSTDTQYF
NA	13	NA	TRBV5-6	TRBJ2-7	TGTGCCAGCAGCCCCTGGCCGGTCTGCGAGCAGTACTTC	CASSPWPVCEQYF
NA	14	NA	TRBV4-1	TRBJ2-1	TGCGCCAGCAGCCAAGATCAGGTGCCCAGTGAGCAGTTCTTC	CASSQDQVPSEQFF
NA	13	NA	TRBV5-1	TRBJ1-2	TGCGCCAGCAGCTTGGATCAGGGGTTCGACTACACCTTC	CASSLDQGFDYTF
NA	14	few	TRBV14	TRBJ2-3	TGTGCCAGCAGCCAATGGGTTATCACAGATACGCAGTATTTT	CASSQWVITDTQYF
TRBD2	16	NA	TRBV15	TRBJ2-5	TGTGCCACCAGCAGAGATCCTCGGAACGGCGGGGGGACCCAGTACTTC	CATSRDPRNGGGTQYF
NA	12	NA	TRBV20-1	TRBJ2-7	TGCAGTGCTAGGGGTGAAGTCCCCGAGCAGTACTTC	CSARGEVPEQYF
NA	16	NA	TRBV6-5	TRBJ2-1	TGTGCCAGCAGTTACGGGGGGTCGGCCGTTGGCACCGAGCAGTTCTTC	CASSYGGSAVGTEQFF
TRBD2	17	once	TRBV4-3	TRBJ2-1	TGCGCCAGCAGCCAAGATTGGGCGGGAGTTGCATTCAACGAGCAGTTCTTC	CASSQDWAGVAFNEQFF
NA	20	few	TRBV3-1	TRBJ2-6	TGTGCCAGCAGCCAAGAGCCCAGGGCACTACTAAGCCCCTACGACAACGTCCTGACTTTC	CASSQEPRALLSPYDNVLTF
TRBD1	15	NA	TRBV20-1	TRBJ2-7	TGCAGTGCTTCTAGATACGGACAGGGCTCCTACGAGCAGTACTTC	CSASRYGQGSYEQYF
TRBD2	15	NA	TRBV2	TRBJ2-1	TGTGCCAGCAGGGGGACTAGCGGGAGCGGTGGTGAGCAGTTCTTC	CASRGTSGSGGEQFF
NA	15	NA	TRBV3-1	TRBJ1-2	TGTGCCAGCAGCCAAGCGGAGACAGGCGGCTATGGCTACACCTTC	CASSQAETGGYGYTF
TRBD2	16	NA	TRBV27	TRBJ2-1	TGTGCCAGCAGCCGGGCCTTAGCGGGAGGTGACAATGAGCAGTTCTTC	CASSRALAGGDNEQFF
NA	16	many	TRBV11-2	TRBJ2-3	TGTGCCAGCATTAGGGGGGACATCCTCGGTGGGGATACGCAGTATTTT	CASIRGDILGGDTQYF
NA	14	NA	TRBV28	TRBJ2-7	TGTGCCAGCAGTCCGGGGTCCTCCTACTACGAGCAGTACTTC	CASSPGSSYYEQYF
TRBD2	16	NA	TRBV7-2	TRBJ2-7	TGTGCCAGCAGCTTAGGTCCCGGACTAGCGGGAGGAGAGCAGTACTTC	CASSLGPGLAGGEQYF
TRBD1	14	few	TRBV6-1	TRBJ2-7	TGTGCCAGCAGACGGGGACAGCCGACTTACGAGCAGTACTTC	CASRRGQPTYEQYF
TRBD1	15	NA	TRBV5-4	TRBJ2-7	TGTGCCAGCAGCTTGGTCGGCAGGGGGCGATACGAGCAGTACTTC	CASSLVGRGRYEQYF
NA	15	few	TRBV6-5	TRBJ2-7	TGTGCCAGCAGTTACTCGGGTGGGGCTGCTTACGAGCAGTACTTC	CASSYSGGAAYEQYF
NA	13	NA	TRBV27	TRBJ2-1	TGTGCCAGCAGTTTTCACTCCTACAATGAGCAGTTCTTC	CASSFHSYNEQFF
NA	14	NA	TRBV7-6	TRBJ2-7	TGTGCCAGCAGCGTTCAGGGTCGGAGCTACGAGCAGTACTTC	CASSVQGRSYEQYF
NA	11	many	TRBV7-2	TRBJ2-1	TGTGCCAGCAGTTCATATGATGAGCAGTTCTTC	CASSSYDEQFF
NA	13	many	TRBV20-1	TRBJ2-3	TGCAGTGCTAGAAACGGGCCTGTCGATACGCAGTATTTT	CSARNGPVDTQYF